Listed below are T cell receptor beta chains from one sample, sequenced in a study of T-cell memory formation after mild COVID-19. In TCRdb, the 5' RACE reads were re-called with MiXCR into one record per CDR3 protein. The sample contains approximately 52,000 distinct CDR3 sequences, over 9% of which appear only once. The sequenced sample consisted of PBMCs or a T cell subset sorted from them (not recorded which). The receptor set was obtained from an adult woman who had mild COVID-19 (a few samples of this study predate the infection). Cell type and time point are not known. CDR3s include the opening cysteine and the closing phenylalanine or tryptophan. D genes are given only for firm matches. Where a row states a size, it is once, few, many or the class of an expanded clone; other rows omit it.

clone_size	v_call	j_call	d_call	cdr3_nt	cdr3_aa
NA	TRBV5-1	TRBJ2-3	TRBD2	TGCGCCAGCAGCGCTGGGACTAGCGGAAGCACAGATACGCAGTATTTT	CASSAGTSGSTDTQYF
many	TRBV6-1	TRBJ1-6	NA	TGTGCCAGCAGTGATGGAGTTACAAGCGGTAATTCACCCCTCCACTTT	CASSDGVTSGNSPLHF
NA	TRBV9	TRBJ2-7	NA	TGTGCCAGCAGCGTAGACGCGGACCCCTCCTACGAGCAGTACTTC	CASSVDADPSYEQYF
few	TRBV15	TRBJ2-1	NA	TGTGCCACCAGCAGAGTGCCTCCCGCGGGCACCTACAATGAGCAGTTCTTC	CATSRVPPAGTYNEQFF
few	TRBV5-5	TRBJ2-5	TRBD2	TGTGCCAGCAGCCCAGTAGTCGGGGGAGGGGAGACCCAGTACTTC	CASSPVVGGGETQYF
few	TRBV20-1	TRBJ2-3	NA	TGCAGTGCTACCAAACCTAGAACCACAGATACGCAGTATTTT	CSATKPRTTDTQYF
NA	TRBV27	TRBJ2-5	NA	TGTGCCAGCAGTTTAGGGGCCCGAGAGACCCAGTACTTC	CASSLGARETQYF
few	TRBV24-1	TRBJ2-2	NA	TGTGCCACCAGTGGCCGAATACACACCGGGGAGCTGTTTTTT	CATSGRIHTGELFF
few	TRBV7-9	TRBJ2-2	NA	TGTGCCAGCAGCTTAGGGGGTTTGACCGGGGAGCTGTTTTTT	CASSLGGLTGELFF
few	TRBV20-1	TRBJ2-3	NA	TGCAGTGCTCAGGGGACTTCTACCACACGGGATACGCAGTATTTT	CSAQGTSTTRDTQYF
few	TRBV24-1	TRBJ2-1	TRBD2	TGTGCCACCAGGCGGGGGGGAAACTACAATGAGCAGTTCTTC	CATRRGGNYNEQFF
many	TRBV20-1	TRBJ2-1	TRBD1	TGCAGTGCTATCCACAGGGGAAAAAGCTCCTACAATGAGCAGTTCTTC	CSAIHRGKSSYNEQFF
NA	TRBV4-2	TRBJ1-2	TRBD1	TGTGCCAGCAGCCAAGATCCGGACAGGCCCTATGGCTACACCTTC	CASSQDPDRPYGYTF
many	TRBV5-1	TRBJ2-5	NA	TGCGCCAGCAGCCCCGAGGGACGAAGGGAGACCCAGTACTTC	CASSPEGRRETQYF
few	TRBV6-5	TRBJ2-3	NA	TGTGCCAGCCGGGCAGGAGGGGATACGCAGTATTTT	CASRAGGDTQYF
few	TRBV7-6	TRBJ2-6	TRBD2	TGTGCCAGCAGCCCTCGCCCTAGCGGGAGTGTTTCTGGGGCCAACGTCCTGACTTTC	CASSPRPSGSVSGANVLTF
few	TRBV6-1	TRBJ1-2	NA	TGTGCCAGCAGTGAAGAACAGCACTATGGCTACACCTTC	CASSEEQHYGYTF
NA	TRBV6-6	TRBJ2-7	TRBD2	TGTGCCAGCAGTTACGCTAGCGGGGGTCAGCAGTACTTC	CASSYASGGQQYF
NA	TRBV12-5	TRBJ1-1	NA	TGTGCTAGTGGCCGAGGGGTCGGAAAGACTGAAGCTTTCTTT	CASGRGVGKTEAFF
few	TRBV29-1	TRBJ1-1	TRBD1	TGCAGCGTTCCTACGGACAGGGGCGGGGACACTGAAGCTTTCTTT	CSVPTDRGGDTEAFF
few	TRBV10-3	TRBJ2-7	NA	TGTGCCATCAGTGAGTCGACTCGGGAAGGGGGCTACGAGCAGTACTTC	CAISESTREGGYEQYF
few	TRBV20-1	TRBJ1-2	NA	TGCAGTGCACACGACACCCGTCTACAGGACGCCCCTAGTGGCTACACCTTC	CSAHDTRLQDAPSGYTF
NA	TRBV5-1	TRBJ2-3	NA	TGCGCCAGCAGCTTCTCCGGGACACCTTCGGGGGATACGCAGTATTTT	CASSFSGTPSGDTQYF
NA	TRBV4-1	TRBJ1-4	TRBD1	TGCGCCAGCAGCCACAGCGCGGTCAGGGGGCAGGAAAAACTGTTTTTT	CASSHSAVRGQEKLFF
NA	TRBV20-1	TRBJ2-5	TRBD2	TGCAGTGCTCGGAACCCGAGCGGGAGGCAAGAGACCCAGTACTTC	CSARNPSGRQETQYF
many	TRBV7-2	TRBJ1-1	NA	TGTGCCAGCAGCCACACGGCAGGTCTCGAGGGTGAAGCTTTCTTT	CASSHTAGLEGEAFF
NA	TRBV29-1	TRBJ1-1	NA	TGCAGCGCTATACCCGGAACAGCGGTATCCACTGAAGCTTTCTTT	CSAIPGTAVSTEAFF
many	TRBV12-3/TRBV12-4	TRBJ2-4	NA	TGTGCCAGCAGCTACCGGGACACCAAGAACATTCAGTACTTC	CASSYRDTKNIQYF
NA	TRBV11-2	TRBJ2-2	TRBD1	TGTGCCAGCAGCTCGCGAGCCGGGACAGCCAACACCGGGGAGCTGTTTTTT	CASSSRAGTANTGELFF